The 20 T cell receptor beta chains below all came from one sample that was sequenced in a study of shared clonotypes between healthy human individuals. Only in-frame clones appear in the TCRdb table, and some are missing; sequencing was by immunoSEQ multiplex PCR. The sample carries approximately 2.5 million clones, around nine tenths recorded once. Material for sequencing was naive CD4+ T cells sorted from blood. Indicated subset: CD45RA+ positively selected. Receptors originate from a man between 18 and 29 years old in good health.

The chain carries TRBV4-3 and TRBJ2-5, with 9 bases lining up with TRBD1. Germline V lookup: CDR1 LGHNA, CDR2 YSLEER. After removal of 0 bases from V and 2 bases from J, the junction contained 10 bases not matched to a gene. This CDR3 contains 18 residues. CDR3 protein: CASSQEGQGVSKQETQYF. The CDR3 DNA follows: TGCGCCAGCAGCCAAGAGGGACAGGGCGTCAGTAAGCAAGAGACCCAGTACTTC.

Here the CDR3 reads CASSLWLYNEQFF. CDR3 DNA sequence: TGTGCCAGCAGCTTGTGGCTTTACAATGAGCAGTTCTTC. The chain combines TRBV5-6 with TRBJ2-1, with D hard to call. CDR1 is SGHDT, CDR2 YYEEEE, per germline. V was shortened by 1 base and J by 4 bases, with 6 bases between the two germline ends. The CDR3 runs 13 residues. Together with reference TRBV5-6 and TRBJ2-1, the CDR3 gives the full variable domain: DAGVTQSPTHLIKTRGQQVTLRCSPKSGHDTVSWYQQALGQGPQFIFQYYEEEERQRGNFPDRFSGHQFPNYSSELNVNALLLGDSALYLCASSLWLYNEQFFGPGTRLTVL.

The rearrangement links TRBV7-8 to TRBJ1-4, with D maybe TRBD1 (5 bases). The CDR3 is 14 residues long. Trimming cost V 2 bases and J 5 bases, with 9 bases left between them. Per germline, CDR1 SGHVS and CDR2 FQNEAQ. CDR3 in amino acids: CASSLQGKNEKLFF. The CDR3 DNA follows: TGTGCCAGCAGCTTACAGGGAAAGAATGAAAAACTGTTTTTT.

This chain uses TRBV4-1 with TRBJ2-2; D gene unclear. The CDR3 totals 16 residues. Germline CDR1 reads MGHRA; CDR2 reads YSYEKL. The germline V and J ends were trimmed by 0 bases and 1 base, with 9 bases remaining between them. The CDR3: CASSQDKNRNTGELFF. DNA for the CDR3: TGCGCCAGCAGCCAAGATAAGAACAGGAACACCGGGGAGCTGTTTTTT.

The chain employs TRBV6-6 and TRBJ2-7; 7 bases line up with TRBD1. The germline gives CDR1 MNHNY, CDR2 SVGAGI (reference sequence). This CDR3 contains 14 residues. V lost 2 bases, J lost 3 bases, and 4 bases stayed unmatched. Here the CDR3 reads CASSYTGALYEQYF. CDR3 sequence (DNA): TGTGCCAGCAGTTACACAGGGGCTCTCTACGAGCAGTACTTC.

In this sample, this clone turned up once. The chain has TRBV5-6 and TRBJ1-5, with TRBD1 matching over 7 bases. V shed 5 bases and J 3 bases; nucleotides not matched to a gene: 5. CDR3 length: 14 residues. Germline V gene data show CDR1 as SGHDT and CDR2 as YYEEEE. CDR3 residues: CASSKGQINQPQHF. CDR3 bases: TGTGCCAGCAGTAAGGGACAGATCAATCAGCCCCAGCATTTT. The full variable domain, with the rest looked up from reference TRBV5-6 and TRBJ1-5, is DAGVTQSPTHLIKTRGQQVTLRCSPKSGHDTVSWYQQALGQGPQFIFQYYEEEERQRGNFPDRFSGHQFPNYSSELNVNALLLGDSALYLCASSKGQINQPQHFGDGTRLSIL.

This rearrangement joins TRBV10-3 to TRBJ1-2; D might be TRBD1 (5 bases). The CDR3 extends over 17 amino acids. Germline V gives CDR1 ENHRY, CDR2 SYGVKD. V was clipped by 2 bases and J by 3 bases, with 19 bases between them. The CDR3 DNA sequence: TGTGCCATCAGTGAGGTGCAGGGACTTAATGGGGACTATGGCTACACCTTC. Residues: CAISEVQGLNGDYGYTF.

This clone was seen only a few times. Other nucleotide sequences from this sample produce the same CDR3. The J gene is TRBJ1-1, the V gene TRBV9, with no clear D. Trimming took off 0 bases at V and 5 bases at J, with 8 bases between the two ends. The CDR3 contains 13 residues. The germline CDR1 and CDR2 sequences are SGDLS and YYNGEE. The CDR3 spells CASSVDLGTEAFF. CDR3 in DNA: TGTGCCAGCAGCGTAGACCTGGGAACTGAAGCTTTCTTT.

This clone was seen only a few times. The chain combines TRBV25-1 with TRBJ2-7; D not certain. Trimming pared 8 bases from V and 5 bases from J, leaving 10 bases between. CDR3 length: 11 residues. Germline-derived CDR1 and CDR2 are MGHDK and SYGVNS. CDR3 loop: CASSEDHEQYF. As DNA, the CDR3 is TGTGCCAGCTCTGAGGACCACGAGCAGTACTTC.

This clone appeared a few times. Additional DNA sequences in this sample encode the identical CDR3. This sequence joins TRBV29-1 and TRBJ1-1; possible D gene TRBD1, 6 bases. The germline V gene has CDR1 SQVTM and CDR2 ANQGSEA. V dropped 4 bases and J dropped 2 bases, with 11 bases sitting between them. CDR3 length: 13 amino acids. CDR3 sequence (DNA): TGCAGCGTTGTCCAAGGGGGTAACACTGAAGCTTTCTTT. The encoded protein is CSVVQGGNTEAFF.

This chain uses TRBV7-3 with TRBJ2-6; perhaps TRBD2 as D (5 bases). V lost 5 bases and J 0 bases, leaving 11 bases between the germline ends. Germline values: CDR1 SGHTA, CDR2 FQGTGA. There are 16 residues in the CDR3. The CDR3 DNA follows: TGTGCCAGCAGCCCCCGAAGCGGCTCTGGGGCCAACGTCCTGACTTTC. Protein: CASSPRSGSGANVLTF.

The CDR3 DNA reads as TGCGCCAGCAGCCAATTTAACAATGGAGAGACCCAGTACTTC. This encodes CASSQFNNGETQYF. The rearrangement links TRBV4-1 to TRBJ2-5; no clear D. Germline assignment: CDR1 MGHRA and CDR2 YSYEKL. CDR3 length equals 14 residues. Trimming took 2 bases from V and 4 from J, leaving 11 bases between them.

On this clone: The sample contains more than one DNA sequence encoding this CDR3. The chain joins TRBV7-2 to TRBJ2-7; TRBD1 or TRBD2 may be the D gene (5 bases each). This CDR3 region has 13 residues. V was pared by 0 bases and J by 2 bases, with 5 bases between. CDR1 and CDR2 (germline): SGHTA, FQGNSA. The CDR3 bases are TGTGCCAGCAGCTTAGCGGGGGCCTACGAGCAGTACTTC. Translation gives CASSLAGAYEQYF. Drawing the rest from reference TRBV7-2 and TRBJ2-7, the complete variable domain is GAGVSQSPSNKVTEKGKDVELRCDPISGHTALYWYRQSLGQGLEFLIYFQGNSAPDKSGLPSDRFSAERTGGSVSTLTIQRTQQEDSAVYLCASSLAGAYEQYFGPGTRLTVT.

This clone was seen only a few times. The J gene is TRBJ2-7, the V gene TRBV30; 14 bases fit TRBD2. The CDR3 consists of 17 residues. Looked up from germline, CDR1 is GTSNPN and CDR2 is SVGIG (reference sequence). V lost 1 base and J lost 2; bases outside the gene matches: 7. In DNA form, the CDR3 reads TGTGCCTGGAGTGGACTAGCGGGGGGGCACTTTGCCTACGAGCAGTACTTC. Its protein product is CAWSGLAGGHFAYEQYF. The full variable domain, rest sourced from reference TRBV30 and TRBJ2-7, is SQTIHQWPATLVQPVGSPLSLECTVEGTSNPNLYWYRQAAGRGLQLLFYSVGIGQISSEVPQNLSASRPQDRQFILSSKKLLLSDSGFYLCAWSGLAGGHFAYEQYFGPGTRLTVT.

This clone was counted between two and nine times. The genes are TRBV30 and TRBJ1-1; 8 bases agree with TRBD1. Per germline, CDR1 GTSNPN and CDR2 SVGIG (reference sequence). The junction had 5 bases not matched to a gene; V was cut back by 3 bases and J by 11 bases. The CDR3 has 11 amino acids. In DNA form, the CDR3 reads TGTGCCTGGAGACTTACAGGGGGTGCTTTCTTT. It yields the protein CAWRLTGGAFF.

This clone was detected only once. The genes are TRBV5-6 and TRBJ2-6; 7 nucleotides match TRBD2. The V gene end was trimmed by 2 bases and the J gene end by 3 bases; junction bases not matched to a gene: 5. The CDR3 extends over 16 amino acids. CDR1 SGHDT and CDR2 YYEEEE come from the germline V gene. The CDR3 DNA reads TGTGCCAGCAGCTTACCGGGGGGTCATGGGGCCAACGTCCTGACTTTC. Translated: CASSLPGGHGANVLTF.

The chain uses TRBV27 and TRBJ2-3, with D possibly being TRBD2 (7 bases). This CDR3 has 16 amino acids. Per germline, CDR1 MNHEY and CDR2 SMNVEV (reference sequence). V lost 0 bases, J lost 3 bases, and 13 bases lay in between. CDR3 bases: TGTGCCAGCAGTTTATCGGGGGGGGCCTTAACAGATACGCAGTATTTT. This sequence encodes CASSLSGGALTDTQYF.

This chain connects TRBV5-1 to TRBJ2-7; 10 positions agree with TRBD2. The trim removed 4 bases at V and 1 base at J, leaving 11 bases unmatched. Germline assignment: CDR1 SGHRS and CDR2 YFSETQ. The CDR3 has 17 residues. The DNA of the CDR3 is TGCGCCAGCAGCGCGGGGGTCACTAGCGGGGAGTCCTACGAGCAGTACTTC. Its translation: CASSAGVTSGESYEQYF.

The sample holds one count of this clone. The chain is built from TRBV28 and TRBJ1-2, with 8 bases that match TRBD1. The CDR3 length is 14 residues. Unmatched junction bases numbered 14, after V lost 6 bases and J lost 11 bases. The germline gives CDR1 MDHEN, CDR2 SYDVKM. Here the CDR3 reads CASRGGRGRGSYTF. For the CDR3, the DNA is TGTGCCAGCAGGGGGGGCAGGGGGCGCGGTTCGTACACCTTC.

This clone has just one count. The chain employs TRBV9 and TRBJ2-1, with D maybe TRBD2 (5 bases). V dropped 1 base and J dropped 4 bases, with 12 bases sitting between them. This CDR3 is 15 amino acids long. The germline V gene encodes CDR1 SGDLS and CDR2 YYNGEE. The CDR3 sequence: CASSVTLDIYNEQFF. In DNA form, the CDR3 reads TGTGCCAGCAGCGTAACACTAGATATTTACAATGAGCAGTTCTTC. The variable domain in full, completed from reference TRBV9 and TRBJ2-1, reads DSGVTQTPKHLITATGQRVTLRCSPRSGDLSVYWYQQSLDQGLQFLIQYYNGEERAKGNILERFSAQQFPDLHSELNLSSLELGDSALYFCASSVTLDIYNEQFFGPGTRLTVL.